Below, 9 T cell receptor beta chains from the same sample are listed, as sequenced in a study of glioma-infiltrating T cells after dendritic cell vaccination. TCRdb's table, derived via immunoSEQ multiplex PCR, lists solely in-frame clones and lacks some. Here the sample spans 30,000 to 40,000 clones, around four fifths being singletons. The sample in question was blood, obtained before dendritic cell vaccination. These receptors originate from a human donor with glioblastoma.

This chain connects TRBV4-3 to TRBJ2-7; a weak D match, TRBD1 (6 bases). The CDR3 extends over 15 amino acids. Germline V lookup: CDR1 LGHNA, CDR2 YSLEER. Trimming cost V 0 bases and J 2 bases, with 11 bases left between them. CDR3 sequence (DNA): TGCGCCAGCAGCCAAGATTGGACAGCACCCTACGAGCAGTACTTC. This sequence encodes CASSQDWTAPYEQYF.

The V and J genes are TRBV2 and TRBJ2-2; perhaps TRBD1 as D (5 bases). The V end was cut by 7 bases, the J end by 2 bases, with 11 bases between. The length of the CDR3 is 14 residues. Germline lookup yields CDR1 SNHLY and CDR2 FYNNEI. The DNA of the CDR3 is TGTGCCAGCAAGCAGGACACTAACACCGGGGAGCTGTTTTTT. This gives the protein CASKQDTNTGELFF.

In its sample, this clone is medium-sized. The chain couples TRBV2 to TRBJ2-3, with TRBD1 identical over 8 bases. Germline trimming cut 9 bases from V and 2 bases from J; bases unmatched to any gene: 4. CDR1 is SNHLY, CDR2 FYNNEI, per germline. The CDR3 extends over 13 amino acids. Here the CDR3 DNA reads TGTGCCAGGGACAGGGACCCCACAGATACGCAGTATTTT. Translated: CARDRDPTDTQYF.

This clone came up a few times. This chain connects TRBV11-1 to TRBJ1-3; no clear D gene. V dropped 2 bases and J dropped 1 base, with 6 bases sitting between them. CDR3 length: 14 residues. Germline-derived CDR1 and CDR2 are SGHAT and FQDESV (reference sequence). The CDR3 DNA sequence: TGTGCCAGCAGCTTATCGGGTTCTGGAAACACCATATATTTT. Residues: CASSLSGSGNTIYF.

This clone came up a few times. This chain connects TRBV2 to TRBJ1-4, with a tentative D call TRBD1 (5 bases). Germline CDR1 SNHLY, CDR2 FYNNEI. The CDR3 consists of 13 residues. V dropped 7 bases and J dropped 8 bases, with 14 bases sitting between them. The CDR3 DNA follows: TGTGCCAGCACTACAGGTCTTTACGAAAAACTGTTTTTT. Protein: CASTTGLYEKLFF. Variable domain in full (rest from reference TRBV2 and TRBJ1-4): EPEVTQTPSHQVTQMGQEVILRCVPISNHLYFYWYRQILGQKVEFLVSFYNNEISEKSEIFDDQFSVERPDGSNFTLKIRSTKLEDSAMYFCASTTGLYEKLFFGSGTQLSVL.

The chain employs TRBV4-1 and TRBJ1-2; TRBD1 might be the D (6 bases). Germline assignment: CDR1 MGHRA and CDR2 YSYEKL. This CDR3 spans 15 amino acids. Between the trimmed V and J ends, which lost 6 bases and 2 bases, there was a span of 16 bases. CDR3 DNA sequence: TGCGCCAGCAGGACTGGGGGGGCCGTAAACTATGGCTACACCTTC. This codes for CASRTGGAVNYGYTF.

This chain links TRBV4-2 with TRBJ1-4; weak D call: TRBD1 (5 bases). With 6 bases removed from V and 2 bases from J, the gap between germline ends came to 10 bases. The CDR3 spans 14 residues. Per germline, CDR1 LGHNA and CDR2 YNFKEQ. DNA for the CDR3: TGTGCCAGCAGTCGCCCAGGGACTAATGAAAAACTGTTTTTT. Translated: CASSRPGTNEKLFF.

V and J are TRBV7-9 and TRBJ2-1; a weak D match, TRBD1 (6 bases). Trimming took 5 bases from V and 7 from J, leaving 27 bases between them. Per the germline V gene, CDR1 is SEHNR and CDR2 is FQNEAQ (reference sequence). CDR3 length: 18 residues. This CDR3 is CASSPQGQRYSNRNEQFF. The CDR3 DNA sequence: TGTGCCAGCAGCCCACAAGGACAGAGATACTCTAATCGTAATGAGCAGTTCTTC.

V and J are TRBV9 and TRBJ1-1; 8 bases match TRBD1. V shed 4 bases and J 1 base; nucleotides not matched to a gene: 9. This CDR3 is built from 16 residues. Per the germline V gene, CDR1 is SGDLS and CDR2 is YYNGEE. CDR3 coding DNA: TGTGCCAGCAGCCCACACCCACAGGGGGGGAACACTGAAGCTTTCTTT. It encodes CASSPHPQGGNTEAFF.